What follows are 10 T cell receptor beta chains derived from one specimen sequenced in a study of blood T cell repertoires in COVID-19. Profiled with immunoSEQ multiplex PCR; TCRdb holds only in-frame clones, not every one. The data show a few hundred thousand clones, with roughly 90% seen just once and around 3% held by the top ten. Sequencing was carried out using PBMCs or T cells enriched from blood (not recorded which). The receptors were sampled from a woman in her twenties or thirties who had recovered from COVID-19.

This chain connects TRBV28 to TRBJ1-4; tentative D call: TRBD1 (5 bases). The V gene's germline CDR1 is MDHEN and CDR2 SYDVKM. This CDR3 comprises 15 residues. The V end lost 5 bases, the J end lost 0 bases, and 10 bases lay between the germline ends. The CDR3 loop reads CASSVAGTTNEKLFF. CDR3 DNA: TGTGCCAGCAGTGTCGCAGGGACAACTAATGAAAAACTGTTTTTT.

The chain has TRBV5-1 and TRBJ1-4; 8 nucleotides align to TRBD1. Unmatched junction bases numbered 7, after V lost 4 bases and J lost 8 bases. Per the germline V gene, CDR1 is SGHRS and CDR2 is YFSETQ. The CDR3 runs 14 residues. Here the CDR3 reads CASSVTGDGEKLFF. DNA of the CDR3: TGCGCCAGCAGCGTGACAGGGGATGGGGAAAAACTGTTTTTT.

The chain uses TRBV7-4 and TRBJ2-7, with 7 bases fitting TRBD1. The CDR3 has 11 residues. Germline values: CDR1 SGHVT, CDR2 SQSDAQ. V lost 5 bases, J lost 12 bases, and 7 bases stayed unmatched. The CDR3 here is CASSHRGAGYF. The CDR3 coding sequence is TGTGCCAGCAGCCACAGGGGTGCGGGGTACTTC.

The chain links TRBV27 to TRBJ2-1; D gene uncertain. Germline CDR1 is MNHEY and CDR2 is SMNVEV (reference sequence). The CDR3 contains 15 residues. Between the trimmed V and J ends, which lost 5 bases and 0 bases, there was a span of 11 bases. The CDR3 coding sequence is TGTGCCAGCAGTCCTCTAATTAGCTCCTACAATGAGCAGTTCTTC. Translated: CASSPLISSYNEQFF.

For this clone: This specimen includes other DNA sequences encoding the same CDR3. The rearrangement uses TRBV2 and TRBJ2-1; 11 bases line up with TRBD2. Germline-derived CDR1 and CDR2 are SNHLY and FYNNEI. The CDR3 is made up of 14 amino acids. Trimming removed 6 bases from V and 3 bases from J; junction bases left unmatched: 1. In DNA form, the CDR3 reads TGTGCCAGCAGACTAGCGGGGGTCTACAATGAGCAGTTCTTC. Encoded protein: CASRLAGVYNEQFF. Drawing the rest from reference TRBV2 and TRBJ2-1, the complete variable domain is EPEVTQTPSHQVTQMGQEVILRCVPISNHLYFYWYRQILGQKVEFLVSFYNNEISEKSEIFDDQFSVERPDGSNFTLKIRSTKLEDSAMYFCASRLAGVYNEQFFGPGTRLTVL.

The chain carries TRBV5-1 and TRBJ2-1; a weak D match, TRBD2 (6 bases). CDR3 length equals 15 residues. V was pared by 3 bases and J by 1 base, with 11 bases between. The V gene's germline CDR1 is SGHRS and CDR2 YFSETQ. The CDR3 DNA reads as TGCGCCAGCAGCTCAAGCGGGCCTTCCTACAATGAGCAGTTCTTC. Translating gives CASSSSGPSYNEQFF.

This chain links TRBV27 with TRBJ1-5, with D possibly TRBD1 on 5 matching bases. This CDR3 has 14 residues. The V and J ends lost 3 bases and 7 bases respectively, with 13 bases between them. Germline CDR1 reads MNHEY; CDR2 reads SMNVEV (reference sequence). In DNA form, the CDR3 reads TGTGCCAGCAGTTTTCAGGGAGGGGACCAGCCCCAGCATTTT. Its translation: CASSFQGGDQPQHF.

A note on this clone: The sample holds other DNA sequences that translate to the same CDR3. The rearrangement joins TRBV27 to TRBJ2-7; D might be TRBD1 (6 bases). CDR1 is MNHEY, CDR2 SMNVEV, per germline (reference sequence). The CDR3 consists of 12 residues. V lost 6 bases and J lost 3, with 9 bases in between. In DNA, the CDR3 is TGTGCCAGCAGCCTACAGGGCTACGAGCAGTACTTC. Translating gives CASSLQGYEQYF.

The chain is built from TRBV6-5 and TRBJ1-4; D unresolved. Germline V gives CDR1 MNHEY, CDR2 SVGAGI. This CDR3 region has 12 residues. Trimming removed 7 bases from V and 7 bases from J, with 10 bases in between. CDR3 loop: CASTAGGEKLFF. DNA for the CDR3: TGTGCCAGCACAGCCGGCGGTGAAAAACTGTTTTTT.

This clone occurred once. V is TRBV2 and J is TRBJ2-3; 8 positions match TRBD2. The CDR3 runs 15 residues. Germline values: CDR1 SNHLY, CDR2 FYNNEI. With V trimmed by 4 bases and J by 3 bases, 6 bases remained unmatched. CDR3 sequence: CASSASGSRTDTQYF. The CDR3 bases are TGTGCCAGCAGTGCAAGCGGGAGTAGGACAGATACGCAGTATTTT.